This TCR beta chain was sequenced in a study of blood T cell repertoires in COVID-19. This clone was counted a single time. In the original analysis: From reference gene primer amplification, estimates of nucleated cell counts were derived. Using immunoSEQ multiplex PCR, the repertoire was profiled, and TCRdb retains in-frame clones only, with some absent. Clonal size and the V and J genes are those of that table, whereas D and trimming came from the DNA. The sample lists 15,000 to 25,000 clones, 70% to 80% occurring once. The clonotype originates from a man of 80 years or more with acute or convalescent COVID-19. The sequencing sample was made of peripheral blood.

The CDR3 DNA follows: TGTGCCAGCAGCTTAGGGCTAGCGGCCACAGATACGCAGTATTTT. Translating gives CASSLGLAATDTQYF. The rearrangement links TRBV7-9 to TRBJ2-3; TRBD2 matches at 7 bases. CDR3 size: 15 residues. CDR1 and CDR2 (germline): SEHNR, FQNEAQ (reference sequence). V lost 1 base and J lost 2; bases outside the gene matches: 3.